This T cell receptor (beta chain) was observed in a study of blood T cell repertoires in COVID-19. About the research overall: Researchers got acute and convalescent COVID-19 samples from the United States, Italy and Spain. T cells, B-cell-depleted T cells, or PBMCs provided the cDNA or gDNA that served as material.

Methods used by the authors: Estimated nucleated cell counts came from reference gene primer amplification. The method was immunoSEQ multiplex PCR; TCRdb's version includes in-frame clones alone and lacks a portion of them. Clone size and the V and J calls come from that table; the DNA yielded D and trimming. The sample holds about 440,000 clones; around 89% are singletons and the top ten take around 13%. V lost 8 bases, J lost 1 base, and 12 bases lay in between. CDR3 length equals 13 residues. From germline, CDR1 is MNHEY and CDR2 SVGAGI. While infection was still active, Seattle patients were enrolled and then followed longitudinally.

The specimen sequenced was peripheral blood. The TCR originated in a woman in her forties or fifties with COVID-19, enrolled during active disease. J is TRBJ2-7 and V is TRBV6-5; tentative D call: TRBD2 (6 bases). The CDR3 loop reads CASARGPSYEQYF. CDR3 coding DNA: TGTGCCAGCGCGCGGGGACCTTCCTACGAGCAGTACTTC.